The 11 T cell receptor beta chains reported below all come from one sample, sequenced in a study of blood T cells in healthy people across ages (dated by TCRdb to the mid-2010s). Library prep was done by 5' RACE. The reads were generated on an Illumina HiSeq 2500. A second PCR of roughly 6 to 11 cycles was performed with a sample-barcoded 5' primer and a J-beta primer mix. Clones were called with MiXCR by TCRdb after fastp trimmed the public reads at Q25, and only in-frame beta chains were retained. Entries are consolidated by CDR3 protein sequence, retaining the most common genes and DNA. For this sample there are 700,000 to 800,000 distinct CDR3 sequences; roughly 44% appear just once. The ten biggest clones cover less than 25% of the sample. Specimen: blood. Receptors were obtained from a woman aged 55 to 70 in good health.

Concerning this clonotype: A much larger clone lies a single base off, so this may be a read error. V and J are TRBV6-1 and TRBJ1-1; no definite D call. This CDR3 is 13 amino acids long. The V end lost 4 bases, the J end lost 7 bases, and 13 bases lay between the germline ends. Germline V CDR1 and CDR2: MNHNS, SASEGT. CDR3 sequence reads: CASSADNKLEAFF. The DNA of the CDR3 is TGTGCCAGCAGTGCAGACAACAAACTTGAAGCTTTCTTT.

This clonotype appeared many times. CDR3 amino acids: CASSLGRSTDTQYF. The CDR3 nucleotides read TGTGCCAGCAGCTTAGGGAGGAGCACAGATACGCAGTATTTT. This chain uses TRBV7-2 with TRBJ2-3, with TRBD2 as a possible D gene (5 bases). From germline, CDR1 is SGHTA and CDR2 FQGNSA. The CDR3 covers 14 residues. V gave up 1 base and J gave up 0 bases, with 5 bases separating them.

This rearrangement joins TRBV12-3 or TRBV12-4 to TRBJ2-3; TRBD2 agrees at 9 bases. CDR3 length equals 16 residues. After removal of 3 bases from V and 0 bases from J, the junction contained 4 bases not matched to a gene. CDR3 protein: CASSLTSGLSTDTQYF. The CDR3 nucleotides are TGTGCCAGCAGTTTGACTAGCGGTCTTAGCACAGATACGCAGTATTTT.

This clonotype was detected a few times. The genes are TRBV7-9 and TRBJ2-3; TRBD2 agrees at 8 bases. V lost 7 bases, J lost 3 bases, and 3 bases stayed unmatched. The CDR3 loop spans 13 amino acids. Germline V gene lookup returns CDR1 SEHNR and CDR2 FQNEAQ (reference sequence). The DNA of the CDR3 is TGTGCCAGCATAATAGCGGGAACAGATACGCAGTATTTT. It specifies CASIIAGTDTQYF.

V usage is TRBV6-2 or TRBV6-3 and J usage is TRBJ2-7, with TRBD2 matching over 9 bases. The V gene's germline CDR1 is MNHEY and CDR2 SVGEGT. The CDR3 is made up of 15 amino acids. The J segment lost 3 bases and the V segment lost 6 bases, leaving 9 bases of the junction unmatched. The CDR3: CASRWSSGDYYEQYF. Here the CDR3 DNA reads TGTGCCAGCAGGTGGTCTAGCGGGGATTACTACGAGCAGTACTTC.

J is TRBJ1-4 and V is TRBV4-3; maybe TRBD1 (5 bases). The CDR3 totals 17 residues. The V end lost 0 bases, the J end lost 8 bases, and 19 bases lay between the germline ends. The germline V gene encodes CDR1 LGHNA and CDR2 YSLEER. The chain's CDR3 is CASSQDLQADAWEKLFF. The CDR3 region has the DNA TGCGCCAGCAGCCAAGACCTACAGGCTGACGCATGGGAAAAACTGTTTTTT.

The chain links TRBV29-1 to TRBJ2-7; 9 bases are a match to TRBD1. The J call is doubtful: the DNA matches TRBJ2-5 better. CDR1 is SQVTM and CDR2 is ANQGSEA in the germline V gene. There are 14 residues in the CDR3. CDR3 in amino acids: CSEGGQGGRETQYF. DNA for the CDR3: TGCAGCGAGGGGGGACAGGGTGGCCGGGAGACCCAGTACTTC.

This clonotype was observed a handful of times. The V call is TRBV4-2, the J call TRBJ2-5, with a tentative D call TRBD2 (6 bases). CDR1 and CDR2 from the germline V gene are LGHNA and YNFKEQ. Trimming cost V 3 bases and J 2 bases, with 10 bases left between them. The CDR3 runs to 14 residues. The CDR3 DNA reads TGTGCCAGCAGCCAGTCCGGGACTCAAGAGACCCAGTACTTC. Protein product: CASSQSGTQETQYF.

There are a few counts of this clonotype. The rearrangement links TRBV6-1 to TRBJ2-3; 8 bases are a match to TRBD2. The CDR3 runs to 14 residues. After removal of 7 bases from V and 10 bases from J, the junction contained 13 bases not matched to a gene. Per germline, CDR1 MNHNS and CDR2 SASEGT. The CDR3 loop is CASTKRERMSAQYF. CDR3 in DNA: TGTGCCAGCACGAAGCGGGAGAGGATGTCGGCGCAGTATTTT.

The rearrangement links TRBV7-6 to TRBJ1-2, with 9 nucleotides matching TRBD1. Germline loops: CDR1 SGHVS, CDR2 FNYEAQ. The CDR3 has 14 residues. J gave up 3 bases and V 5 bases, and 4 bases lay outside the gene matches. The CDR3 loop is CASSAQGADYGYTF. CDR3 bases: TGTGCCAGCAGCGCACAGGGGGCTGACTATGGCTACACCTTC.

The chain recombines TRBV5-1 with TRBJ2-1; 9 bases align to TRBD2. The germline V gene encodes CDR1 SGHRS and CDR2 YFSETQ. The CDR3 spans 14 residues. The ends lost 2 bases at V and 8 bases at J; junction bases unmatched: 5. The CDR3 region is CASSFQREVDEQFF. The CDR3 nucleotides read TGCGCCAGCAGCTTTCAGCGGGAGGTCGATGAGCAGTTCTTC.